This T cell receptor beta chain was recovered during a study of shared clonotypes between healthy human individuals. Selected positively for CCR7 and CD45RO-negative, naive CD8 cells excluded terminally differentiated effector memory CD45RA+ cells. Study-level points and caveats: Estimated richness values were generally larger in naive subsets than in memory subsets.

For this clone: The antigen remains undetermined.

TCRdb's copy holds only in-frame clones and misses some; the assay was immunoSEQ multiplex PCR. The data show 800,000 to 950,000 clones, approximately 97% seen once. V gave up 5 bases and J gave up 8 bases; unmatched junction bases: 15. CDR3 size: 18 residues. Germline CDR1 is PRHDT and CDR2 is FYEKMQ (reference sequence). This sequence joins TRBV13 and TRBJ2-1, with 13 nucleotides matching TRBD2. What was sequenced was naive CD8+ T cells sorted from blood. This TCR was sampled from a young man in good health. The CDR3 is CASSPTSGRPDSRHEQFF. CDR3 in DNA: TGTGCCAGCAGCCCGACTAGCGGGAGGCCCGACTCGCGGCATGAGCAGTTCTTC.